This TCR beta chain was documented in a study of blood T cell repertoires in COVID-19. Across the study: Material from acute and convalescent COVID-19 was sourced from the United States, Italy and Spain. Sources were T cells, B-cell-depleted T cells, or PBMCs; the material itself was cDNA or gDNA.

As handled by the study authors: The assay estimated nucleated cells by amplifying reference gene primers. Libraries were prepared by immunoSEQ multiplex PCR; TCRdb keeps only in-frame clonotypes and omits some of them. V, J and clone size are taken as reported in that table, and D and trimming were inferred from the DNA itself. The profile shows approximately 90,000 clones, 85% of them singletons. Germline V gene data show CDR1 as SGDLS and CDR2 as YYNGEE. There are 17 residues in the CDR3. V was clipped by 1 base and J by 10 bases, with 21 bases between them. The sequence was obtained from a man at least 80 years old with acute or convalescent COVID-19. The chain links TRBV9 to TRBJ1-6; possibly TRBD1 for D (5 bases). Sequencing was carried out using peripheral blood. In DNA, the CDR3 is TGTGCCAGCAGCGTACGGTCTGGGGCAGAATTAGAGTCACCCCTCCACTTT. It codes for CASSVRSGAELESPLHF.